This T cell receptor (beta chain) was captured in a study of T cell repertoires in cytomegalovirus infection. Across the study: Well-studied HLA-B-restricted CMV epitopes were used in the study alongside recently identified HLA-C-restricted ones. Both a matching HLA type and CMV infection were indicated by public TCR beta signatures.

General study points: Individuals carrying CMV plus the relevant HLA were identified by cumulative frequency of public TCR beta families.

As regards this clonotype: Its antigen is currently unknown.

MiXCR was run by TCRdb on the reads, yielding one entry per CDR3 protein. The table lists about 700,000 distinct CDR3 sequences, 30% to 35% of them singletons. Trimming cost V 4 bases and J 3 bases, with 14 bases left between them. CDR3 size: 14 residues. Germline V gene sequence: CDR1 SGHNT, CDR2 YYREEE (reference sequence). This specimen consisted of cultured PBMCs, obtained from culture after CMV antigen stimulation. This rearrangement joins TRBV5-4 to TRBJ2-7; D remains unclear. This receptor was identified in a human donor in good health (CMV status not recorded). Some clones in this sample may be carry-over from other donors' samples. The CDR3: CASSLRNANYEQYF. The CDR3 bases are TGTGCCAGCAGCCTTAGAAACGCAAACTACGAGCAGTACTTC.